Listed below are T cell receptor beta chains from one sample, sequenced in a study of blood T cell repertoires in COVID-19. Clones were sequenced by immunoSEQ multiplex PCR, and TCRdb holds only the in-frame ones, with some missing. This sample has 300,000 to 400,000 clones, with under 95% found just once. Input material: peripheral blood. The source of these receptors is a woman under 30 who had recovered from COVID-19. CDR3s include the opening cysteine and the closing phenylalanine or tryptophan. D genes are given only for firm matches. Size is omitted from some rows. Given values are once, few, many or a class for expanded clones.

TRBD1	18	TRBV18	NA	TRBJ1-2	CASSHTRDRISPTYGYTF	TGTGCCAGCTCACATACCCGGGACAGGATTTCACCTACGTATGGCTACACCTTC
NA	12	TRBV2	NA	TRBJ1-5	CASSESGGVIHF	TGTGCCAGCAGTGAATCCGGGGGGGTCATCCATTTT
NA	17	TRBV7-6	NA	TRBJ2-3	CASSLVVREPGTDTQYF	TGTGCCAGCAGCTTAGTCGTCCGGGAGCCCGGCACAGATACGCAGTATTTT
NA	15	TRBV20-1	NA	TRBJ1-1	CSASWVGGVNTEAFF	TGCAGTGCTAGTTGGGTAGGGGGAGTAAACACTGAAGCTTTCTTT
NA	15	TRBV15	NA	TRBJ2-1	CATSIARSSYNEQFF	TGTGCCACCAGCATAGCGAGAAGCTCCTACAATGAGCAGTTCTTC
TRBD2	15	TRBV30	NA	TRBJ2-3	CAWSDGSGSTDTQYF	TGTGCCTGGAGCGATGGTAGCGGGAGCACAGATACGCAGTATTTT
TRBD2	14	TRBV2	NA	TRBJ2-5	CASSGLAGQETQYF	TGTGCCAGCAGTGGACTAGCGGGACAAGAGACCCAGTACTTC
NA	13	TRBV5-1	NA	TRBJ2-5	CASSLSAEETQYF	TGCGCCAGCAGCTTGTCAGCGGAAGAGACCCAGTACTTC
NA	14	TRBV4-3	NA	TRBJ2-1	CASSQDAAYNEQFF	TGCGCCAGCAGCCAAGATGCAGCCTACAATGAGCAGTTCTTC
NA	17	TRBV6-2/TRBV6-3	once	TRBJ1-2	CASSQTLIRQHGYGYTF	TGTGCCAGCAGCCAAACTCTCATCCGACAGCACGGATATGGCTACACCTTC
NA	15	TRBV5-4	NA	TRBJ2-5	CASSPVDTIQETQYF	TGTGCCAGCAGCCCGGTCGACACCATCCAAGAGACCCAGTACTTC
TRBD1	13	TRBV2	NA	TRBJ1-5	CASGGTGEQPQHF	TGTGCCAGCGGTGGGACAGGGGAACAGCCCCAGCATTTT
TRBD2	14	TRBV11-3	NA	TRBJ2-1	CASSSLAGEAEQFF	TGTGCCAGCAGCTCACTAGCGGGAGAGGCTGAGCAGTTCTTC
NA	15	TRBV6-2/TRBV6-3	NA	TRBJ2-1	CASSYSQGSYNEQFF	TGTGCCAGCAGTTACAGCCAGGGGTCTTACAATGAGCAGTTCTTC
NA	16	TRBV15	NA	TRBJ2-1	CATSSTVPLLGNEQFF	TGTGCCACCAGCAGTACGGTACCCCTACTAGGGAATGAGCAGTTCTTC
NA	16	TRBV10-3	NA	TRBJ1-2	CAISESAVVTGNGYTF	TGTGCCATCAGTGAGTCGGCCGTGGTTACGGGGAATGGCTACACCTTC
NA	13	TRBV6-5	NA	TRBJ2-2	CASSLLMIGELFF	TGTGCCAGCAGTCTTCTAATGATCGGGGAGCTGTTTTTT
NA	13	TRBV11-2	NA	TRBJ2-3	CASSAWESDTQYF	TGTGCCAGCAGCGCCTGGGAGTCAGATACGCAGTATTTT
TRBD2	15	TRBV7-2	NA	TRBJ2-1	CASRLFLAGGNEQFF	TGTGCCAGCAGACTATTTCTAGCGGGGGGCAATGAGCAGTTCTTC
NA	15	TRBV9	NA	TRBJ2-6	CASSVEPSGANVLTF	TGTGCCAGCAGCGTAGAGCCCTCTGGGGCCAACGTCCTGACTTTC
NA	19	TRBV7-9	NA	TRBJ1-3	CASSTHLGAGVLSGNTIYF	TGTGCCAGCAGCACCCATCTAGGGGCCGGCGTTCTCTCTGGAAACACCATATATTTT
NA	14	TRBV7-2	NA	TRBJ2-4	CASSPGLGQGIQYF	TGTGCCAGCAGCCCTGGACTGGGTCAGGGGATTCAGTACTTC
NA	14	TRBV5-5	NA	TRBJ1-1	CASSLSVMNTEAFF	TGTGCCAGCAGCTTGTCCGTAATGAACACTGAAGCTTTCTTT
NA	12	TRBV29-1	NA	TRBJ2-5	CSVHLGAETQYF	TGCAGCGTTCATCTGGGCGCGGAGACCCAGTACTTC
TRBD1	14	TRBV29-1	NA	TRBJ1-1	CSVAVGTANTEAFF	TGCAGCGTTGCGGTAGGGACAGCGAACACTGAAGCTTTCTTT
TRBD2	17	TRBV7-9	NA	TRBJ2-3	CASSPPGLAGASDTQYF	TGTGCCAGCAGTCCCCCGGGACTAGCGGGAGCGTCAGATACGCAGTATTTT
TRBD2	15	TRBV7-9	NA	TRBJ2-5	CASSLELAVQETQYF	TGTGCCAGCAGCTTAGAGCTAGCGGTACAAGAGACCCAGTACTTC
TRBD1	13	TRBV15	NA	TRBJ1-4	CATSGTENEKLFF	TGTGCCACCTCCGGGACAGAAAATGAAAAACTGTTTTTT